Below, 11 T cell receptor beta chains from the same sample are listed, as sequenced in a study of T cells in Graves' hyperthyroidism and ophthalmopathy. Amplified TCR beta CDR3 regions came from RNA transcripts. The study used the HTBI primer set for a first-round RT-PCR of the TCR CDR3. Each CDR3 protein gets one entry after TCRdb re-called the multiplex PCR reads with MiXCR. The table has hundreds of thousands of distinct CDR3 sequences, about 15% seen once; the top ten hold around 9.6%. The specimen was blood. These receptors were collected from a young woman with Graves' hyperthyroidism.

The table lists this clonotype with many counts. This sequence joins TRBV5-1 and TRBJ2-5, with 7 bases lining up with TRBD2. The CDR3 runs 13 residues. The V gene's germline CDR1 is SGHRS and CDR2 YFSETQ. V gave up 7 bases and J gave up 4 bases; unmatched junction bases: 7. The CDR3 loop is CASGRSGGETQYF. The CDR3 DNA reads TGCGCCAGCGGACGATCGGGGGGAGAGACCCAGTACTTC. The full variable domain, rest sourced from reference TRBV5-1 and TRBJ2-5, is KAGVTQTPRYLIKTRGQQVTLSCSPISGHRSVSWYQQTPGQGLQFLFEYFSETQRNKGNFPGRFSGRQFSNSRSEMNVSTLELGDSALYLCASGRSGGETQYFGPGTRLLVL.

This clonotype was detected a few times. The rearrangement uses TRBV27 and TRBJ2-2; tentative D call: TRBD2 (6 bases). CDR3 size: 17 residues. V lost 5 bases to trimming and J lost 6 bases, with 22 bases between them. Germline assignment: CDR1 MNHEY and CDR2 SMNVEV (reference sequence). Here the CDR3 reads CASSPYEGAPGAGELFF. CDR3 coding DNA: TGTGCCAGCAGTCCATACGAGGGAGCTCCGGGGGCCGGGGAGCTGTTTTTT.

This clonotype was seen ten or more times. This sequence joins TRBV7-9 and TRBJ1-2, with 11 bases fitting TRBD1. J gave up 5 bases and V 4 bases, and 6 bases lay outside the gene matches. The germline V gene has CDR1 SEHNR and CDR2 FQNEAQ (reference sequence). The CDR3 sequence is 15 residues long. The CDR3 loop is CASSSGTGGVYGYTF. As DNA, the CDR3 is TGTGCCAGCAGCTCCGGGACAGGGGGAGTGTATGGCTACACCTTC.

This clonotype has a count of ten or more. The CDR3 is CASSFPAGDRNSYEQYF. CDR3 nucleotides: TGTGCCAGCAGCTTCCCCGCGGGGGACAGAAATTCCTACGAGCAGTACTTC. This chain connects TRBV7-9 to TRBJ2-7, with D tentatively TRBD1 or TRBD2 (7 bases each). V lost 3 bases and J lost 1, with 19 bases in between. Germline-derived CDR1 and CDR2 are SEHNR and FQNEAQ (reference sequence). The CDR3 length is 17 residues.

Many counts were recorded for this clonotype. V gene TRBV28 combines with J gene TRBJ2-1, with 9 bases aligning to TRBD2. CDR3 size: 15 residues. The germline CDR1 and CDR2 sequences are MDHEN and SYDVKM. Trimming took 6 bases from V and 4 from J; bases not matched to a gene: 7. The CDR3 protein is CASSRLAGYYNEQFF. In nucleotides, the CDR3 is TGTGCCAGCAGCAGGCTAGCGGGGTATTACAATGAGCAGTTCTTC.

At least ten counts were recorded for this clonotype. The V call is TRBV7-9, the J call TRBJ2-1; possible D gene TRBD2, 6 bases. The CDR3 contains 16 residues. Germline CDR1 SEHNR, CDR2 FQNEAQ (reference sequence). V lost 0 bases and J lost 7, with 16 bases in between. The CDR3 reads CASSLAVVPGVNEQFF. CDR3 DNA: TGTGCCAGCAGCTTAGCTGTTGTACCGGGAGTTAATGAGCAGTTCTTC.

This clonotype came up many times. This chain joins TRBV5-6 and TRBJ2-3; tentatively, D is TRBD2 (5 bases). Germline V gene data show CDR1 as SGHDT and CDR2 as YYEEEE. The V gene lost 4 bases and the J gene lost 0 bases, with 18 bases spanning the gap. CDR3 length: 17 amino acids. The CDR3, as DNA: TGTGCCAGCAGCACCCTCCGGGGTTGGCCTAGCACAGATACGCAGTATTTT. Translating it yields CASSTLRGWPSTDTQYF.

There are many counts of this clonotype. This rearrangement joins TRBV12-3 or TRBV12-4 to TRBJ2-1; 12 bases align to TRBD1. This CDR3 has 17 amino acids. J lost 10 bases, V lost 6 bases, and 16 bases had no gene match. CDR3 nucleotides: TGTGCCAGCAGCCCGGTGTCCCCGGGACAGGGGGCTCGGGAGCAGTTCTTC. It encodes CASSPVSPGQGAREQFF.

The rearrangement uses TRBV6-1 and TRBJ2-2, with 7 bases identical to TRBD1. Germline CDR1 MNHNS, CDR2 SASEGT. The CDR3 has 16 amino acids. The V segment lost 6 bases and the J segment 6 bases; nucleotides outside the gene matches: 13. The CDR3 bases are TGTGCCAGCAGCCTCAGAAGACAGGGAGCCCCCGGGGAGCTGTTTTTT. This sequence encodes CASSLRRQGAPGELFF.

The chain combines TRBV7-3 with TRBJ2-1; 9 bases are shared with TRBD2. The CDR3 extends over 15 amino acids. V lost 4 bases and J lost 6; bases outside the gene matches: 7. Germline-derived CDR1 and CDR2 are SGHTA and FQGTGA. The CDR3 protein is CASSSRGAGGNEQFF. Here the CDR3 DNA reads TGTGCCAGCAGCTCCCGGGGAGCGGGGGGCAATGAGCAGTTCTTC.

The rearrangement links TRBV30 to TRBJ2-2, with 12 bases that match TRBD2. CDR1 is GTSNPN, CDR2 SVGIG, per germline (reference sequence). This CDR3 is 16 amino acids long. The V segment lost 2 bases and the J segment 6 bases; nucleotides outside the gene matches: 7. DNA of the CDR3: TGTGCCTGGAGTACCCTAGCGGGAGGGCCGTCCGGGGAGCTGTTTTTT. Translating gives CAWSTLAGGPSGELFF.